The clone carrying this T cell receptor beta chain was seen a handful of times. Its antigen is undetermined. The data stem from a study of human T cells and chemical hapten exposure. Overall study: Chiefly women, the patients showed alopecia areata, totalis or universalis. Study-level findings and limits: PT1 expanded TCR counts and patch test score were linked, and their correlation was positive.

TCRdb reprocessed the RACE reads via MiXCR and lists one record per CDR3 protein. The table has 380,000 or so distinct CDR3 sequences, around 5% seen once; the top ten hold over 7%. Time point noted: pre-sensitization, week 0. Treatment of the sample: therapeutic diphenylcyclopropenone sensitization with weekly scalp DPC. The CDR3 spans 18 residues. Germline CDR1 reads MNHNS; CDR2 reads SASEGT. V shed 1 base and J shed 4 bases, with 17 bases lying between them. The sequence derives from a woman aged 18 to 35 with alopecia areata. Some clones in this sample may be carry-over from other donors' samples. The chain uses TRBV6-1 and TRBJ1-6; no clear D gene. The sequenced sample was whole blood, obtained in connection with sensitization to the hapten diphenylcyclopropenone (DPC). The CDR3 region has the DNA TGTGCCAGCAGTGAAGAACCCGTCGGCAGAGCTTATAATTCACCCCTCCACTTT. This encodes CASSEEPVGRAYNSPLHF.